These T cell receptor beta chains were read from a single sample in a study of circulating CD8 cells and anti-PD-1 response in melanoma. Each CDR3 protein is one row after TCRdb ran MiXCR on the reads. The profile shows about 210 distinct CDR3 sequences, 6% to 8% of them singletons. Source: CD8+ T cells from PBMCs, taken at baseline or after one month of anti-PD-1 therapy (not recorded which). The receptors were sampled from a human donor with melanoma. Both conserved end residues are part of each CDR3. The D gene is left open where the match is weak. The size of a clone is reported for some rows only, either as once, few or many, or as a class for expanded clones.

V: TRBV21-1
D: -
J: TRBJ1-5
size: large
DNA: TGTGCCAGCAGCACGAACAGGTATCTGGAGGTGGGACCGAGCCGGATTCAGCCCCAGCATTTT
CDR3: CASSTNRYLEVGPSRIQPQHF

V: TRBV27
D: -
J: TRBJ1-5
size: large
DNA: TGTGCCAGCAGTTTATGGGCAGGAAATCAGCCCCAGCATTTT
CDR3: CASSLWAGNQPQHF

V: TRBV5-4
D: -
J: TRBJ2-7
size: few
DNA: TGTGCCAGCAGCACCGACAGGCTCCACGAGCAGTACTTC
CDR3: CASSTDRLHEQYF

V: TRBV20-1
D: TRBD2
J: TRBJ2-7
size: medium-sized
DNA: TGCAGTGCCGGGACTAGCGGGGTTTCCGAGCAGTACTTC
CDR3: CSAGTSGVSEQYF

V: TRBV19
D: -
J: TRBJ1-3
size: large
DNA: TGTGCCAGTAGTACCCAGATCGGACAGTTTTTCAGTGGAAACACCATATATTTT
CDR3: CASSTQIGQFFSGNTIYF

V: TRBV30
D: -
J: TRBJ2-7
size: -
DNA: TGTGCCTGGAGTATTTCAGTTTCCATATACGGGCAGTACTTC
CDR3: CAWSISVSIYGQYF

V: TRBV28
D: -
J: TRBJ1-5
size: large
DNA: TGTGCCAGCAGTCTGCGGGGCCAGTGGGAATATAGCAATCAGCCCCAGCATTTT
CDR3: CASSLRGQWEYSNQPQHF

V: TRBV21-1
D: -
J: TRBJ2-1
size: medium-sized
DNA: TGTGCCAGCAGCAAGGAGGGGGCGCACCGGGACTATCTTTACAATGAGCAGTTCTTC
CDR3: CASSKEGAHRDYLYNEQFF

V: TRBV25-1
D: -
J: TRBJ2-1
size: large
DNA: TGTGCCAGCAACGGAGGCAATGAGCAGTTCTTC
CDR3: CASNGGNEQFF

V: TRBV7-3
D: TRBD1
J: TRBJ2-1
size: medium-sized
DNA: TGTGCCAGCAGCTTTGGACAGGTGGCTGAGCAGTTCTTC
CDR3: CASSFGQVAEQFF

V: TRBV5-6
D: -
J: TRBJ1-2
size: -
DNA: TGTGCCAGCAGCCAGGAAGTTGGCAGCGAGACCTATGGCTACACCTTC
CDR3: CASSQEVGSETYGYTF

V: TRBV12-5
D: -
J: TRBJ2-7
size: large
DNA: TGTGCTAGTGGTACCGACTTGTTCTACGAGCAGTACTTC
CDR3: CASGTDLFYEQYF

V: TRBV28
D: -
J: TRBJ2-7
size: large
DNA: TGTGCCAGCAGTTTCGCCAGTCCCTACGAGCAGTACTTC
CDR3: CASSFASPYEQYF

V: TRBV4-3
D: -
J: TRBJ2-3
size: medium-sized
DNA: TGCGCCAGCAGCCAAGATCTGGGCAGGGGGGCAGATACGCAGTATTTT
CDR3: CASSQDLGRGADTQYF

V: TRBV9
D: -
J: TRBJ1-1
size: medium-sized
DNA: TGTGCCAGCAGCCCGAGCGGGAGGTCCACTGAAGCTTTCTTT
CDR3: CASSPSGRSTEAFF

V: TRBV11-2
D: -
J: TRBJ2-1
size: large
DNA: TGTGCCAGCAGCTTCACTGGGGGCAATGAGCAGTTCTTC
CDR3: CASSFTGGNEQFF

V: TRBV25-1
D: -
J: TRBJ1-6
size: large
DNA: TGTGCCAGCAGTGAACAGACAGGCTATAATTCACCCCTCCACTTT
CDR3: CASSEQTGYNSPLHF

V: TRBV29-1
D: TRBD2
J: TRBJ2-5
size: once
DNA: TGCAGCGTGCGGGGGGGGAGTGAGACCCGGTACTTC
CDR3: CSVRGGSETRYF

V: TRBV20-1
D: -
J: TRBJ2-7
size: medium-sized
DNA: TGCAGTGCTAGAGATTCGGCCGGAAACTACGAGCAGTACTTC
CDR3: CSARDSAGNYEQYF

V: TRBV19
D: TRBD1
J: TRBJ1-1
size: few
DNA: TGTGCCAGTATTCCCGGACAGGGTGGCACTGAAGCTTTCTTT
CDR3: CASIPGQGGTEAFF

V: TRBV19
D: TRBD2
J: TRBJ2-5
size: few
DNA: TGTGCCAGTAGTATAGCTCTAGCGGGCACCCCGAGGTACTTC
CDR3: CASSIALAGTPRYF

V: TRBV21-1
D: -
J: TRBJ2-2
size: large
DNA: TGTGCCAGCAGCAAAGCATGGAGGAACACCGGGGAGCTGTTTTTT
CDR3: CASSKAWRNTGELFF

V: TRBV20-1
D: TRBD1
J: TRBJ2-2
size: medium-sized
DNA: TGCAGTGCTAAGGGACAGGGGGACACCGGGGAGCTGTTTTTT
CDR3: CSAKGQGDTGELFF

V: TRBV5-1
D: -
J: TRBJ2-3
size: large
DNA: TGCGCCAGCAGCTTAGGAGGAGATACGCAGTATTTT
CDR3: CASSLGGDTQYF

V: TRBV9
D: -
J: TRBJ1-2
size: large
DNA: TGTGCCAGCAGCGCGACAGAGAACTATGGCTACACCTTC
CDR3: CASSATENYGYTF

V: TRBV6-5
D: -
J: TRBJ2-2
size: medium-sized
DNA: TGTGCCAGCAGTCTTCGAGGGAGCACCGGGGAGCTGTTTTTT
CDR3: CASSLRGSTGELFF

V: TRBV6-5
D: -
J: TRBJ2-7
size: medium-sized
DNA: TGTGCCAGCAGTCACGGACAGATAACCTACGAGCAGTACTTC
CDR3: CASSHGQITYEQYF

V: TRBV12-3/TRBV12-4
D: -
J: TRBJ2-1
size: medium-sized
DNA: TGTGCCAGCAGTCCTGACCCTTCGACGGGGGAATGGTACAATGAGCAGTTCTTC
CDR3: CASSPDPSTGEWYNEQFF

V: TRBV28
D: -
J: TRBJ2-7
size: large
DNA: TGTGCCAGCGCAACAGGGTACGAGCAGTACTTC
CDR3: CASATGYEQYF

V: TRBV14
D: -
J: TRBJ2-1
size: medium-sized
DNA: TGTGCCAGCAGCCAAGATCGGTCACCACGGTACAATGAGCAGTTCTTC
CDR3: CASSQDRSPRYNEQFF

V: TRBV6-2/TRBV6-3
D: TRBD2
J: TRBJ2-3
size: medium-sized
DNA: TGTGCCAGCAGCGAAAGCGGGGGGGCCACAGATACGCAGTATTTT
CDR3: CASSESGGATDTQYF

V: TRBV4-2
D: -
J: TRBJ1-1
size: medium-sized
DNA: TGTGCCAGCAGCCTGGTGGGGAACACTGAAGCTTTCTTT
CDR3: CASSLVGNTEAFF

V: TRBV30
D: TRBD1
J: TRBJ2-7
size: medium-sized
DNA: TGTGCCTGGAAGGGACAGGAGGCAGGCTCCTACGAGCAGTACTTC
CDR3: CAWKGQEAGSYEQYF

V: TRBV19
D: TRBD1
J: TRBJ1-3
size: large
DNA: TGTGCCAGTAGTATTCCGACAGGGAGTGGAAACACCATATATTTT
CDR3: CASSIPTGSGNTIYF

V: TRBV5-4
D: TRBD2
J: TRBJ2-5
size: large
DNA: TGTGCCAGCAGCTTGCCGGGAGGGCTCCAAGAGACCCAGTACTTC
CDR3: CASSLPGGLQETQYF

V: TRBV7-3
D: TRBD2
J: TRBJ2-3
size: hyperexpanded
DNA: TGTGCCAGCAGCTTAACCCCTAGCGGGGGGGATACGCAGTATTTT
CDR3: CASSLTPSGGDTQYF

V: TRBV9
D: -
J: TRBJ2-3
size: medium-sized
DNA: TGTGCCAGCAGTGACAGCTGGGCGCAGTATTTT
CDR3: CASSDSWAQYF

V: TRBV7-3
D: TRBD1
J: TRBJ2-1
size: large
DNA: TGTGCCAGCAGCTCAACTCCGGGACAGAGCAATGAGCAGTTCTTC
CDR3: CASSSTPGQSNEQFF

V: TRBV19
D: TRBD1
J: TRBJ1-1
size: large
DNA: TGTGCCAGTAAATCCTGGGAGGGGGCCCCGGACACTGAAGCTTTCTTT
CDR3: CASKSWEGAPDTEAFF

V: TRBV20-1
D: -
J: TRBJ1-5
size: medium-sized
DNA: TGCAGTGCTAGAGATCTAAGTCGGGGCAATCAGCCCCAGCATTTT
CDR3: CSARDLSRGNQPQHF

V: TRBV20-1
D: -
J: TRBJ2-3
size: large
DNA: TGCAGTGCTACTAATCGGGACACGTACACAGATACGCAGTATTTT
CDR3: CSATNRDTYTDTQYF

V: TRBV7-2
D: -
J: TRBJ2-5
size: large
DNA: TGTGCCAGCAGCTTAGACGCTGTGACCCAGTACTTC
CDR3: CASSLDAVTQYF

V: TRBV3-1
D: -
J: TRBJ2-7
size: -
DNA: TGTGCCAGCAGCCAAGTGGTGACTACAAGCTCCTACGAGCAGTACTTC
CDR3: CASSQVVTTSSYEQYF

V: TRBV19
D: TRBD1
J: TRBJ1-5
size: large
DNA: TGTGCCAGTACCGGAAGAGGACAGGGAGATCAGCCCCAGCATTTT
CDR3: CASTGRGQGDQPQHF

V: TRBV27
D: -
J: TRBJ2-1
size: medium-sized
DNA: TGTGCCAGCAAAAGGAGGGTAGGGGGCGGCCTAGACTCCTACAATGAGCAGTTCTTC
CDR3: CASKRRVGGGLDSYNEQFF

V: TRBV29-1
D: TRBD2
J: TRBJ2-5
size: large
DNA: TGCAGCGTGCGGGGGGGGAGCGAGACCCAGTACTTC
CDR3: CSVRGGSETQYF

V: TRBV5-6
D: -
J: TRBJ1-2
size: hyperexpanded
DNA: TGTGCCAGCAGCTTGGAAGTTGGCAGCGAGACCTATGGCTACACCTTC
CDR3: CASSLEVGSETYGYTF

V: TRBV7-2
D: TRBD1
J: TRBJ2-7
size: medium-sized
DNA: TGTGCCAGCAGCCGGGAACCGGGACAGAGCTACGAGCAGTACTTC
CDR3: CASSREPGQSYEQYF

V: TRBV23-1
D: -
J: TRBJ2-7
size: large
DNA: TGCGCCAGCAGTCTACCCCTAATGGCACGGAACCTACGAGCAGTACTCCACTTTGATTCAGCCTTC
CDR3: CASSLPLMARNLRAVLHFDSAF

V: TRBV25-1
D: -
J: TRBJ1-5
size: large
DNA: TGTGCCAGCAGTGGCGACTCAGGGCCGGAGAGCAGCAATCAGCCCCAGCATTTT
CDR3: CASSGDSGPESSNQPQHF

V: TRBV2
D: TRBD2
J: TRBJ2-1
size: large
DNA: TGTGCCAGCAGTGACCCCGGGGAGCGGGGGATCTACAATGAGCAGTTCTTC
CDR3: CASSDPGERGIYNEQFF

V: TRBV11-2
D: -
J: TRBJ2-3
size: large
DNA: TGTGCCAGCAGCCACAATTCAGGGGCCACAGATACGCAGTATTTT
CDR3: CASSHNSGATDTQYF

V: TRBV6-5
D: -
J: TRBJ1-5
size: large
DNA: TGTGCCAGCAGGAATACTGGACGGAATCAGCCCCAGCATTTT
CDR3: CASRNTGRNQPQHF

V: TRBV29-1
D: -
J: TRBJ2-5
size: medium-sized
DNA: TGCAGCGTTGAATTAACCCCAGGACGTAAAGAGACCCAGTACTTC
CDR3: CSVELTPGRKETQYF

V: TRBV7-2
D: -
J: TRBJ2-5
size: hyperexpanded
DNA: TGTGCCAGCAGCCGATGGGGGGCGAAAGAGACCCAGTACTTC
CDR3: CASSRWGAKETQYF

V: TRBV6-5
D: -
J: TRBJ2-1
size: medium-sized
DNA: TGTGCCAGCAGTCGCACTAGCCGGAGGACGGGAAAAATCGAAGAGCAGTTCTTC
CDR3: CASSRTSRRTGKIEEQFF

V: TRBV4-3
D: -
J: TRBJ2-1
size: medium-sized
DNA: TGCGCCTCCCGGTCGAGCTCCTACAATGAGCAGTTCTTC
CDR3: CASRSSSYNEQFF

V: TRBV5-1
D: TRBD1
J: TRBJ1-1
size: medium-sized
DNA: TGCGCCAGCAGCTTGTCCGAAGTTTGGACAGGGGAAGCTTTCTTT
CDR3: CASSLSEVWTGEAFF